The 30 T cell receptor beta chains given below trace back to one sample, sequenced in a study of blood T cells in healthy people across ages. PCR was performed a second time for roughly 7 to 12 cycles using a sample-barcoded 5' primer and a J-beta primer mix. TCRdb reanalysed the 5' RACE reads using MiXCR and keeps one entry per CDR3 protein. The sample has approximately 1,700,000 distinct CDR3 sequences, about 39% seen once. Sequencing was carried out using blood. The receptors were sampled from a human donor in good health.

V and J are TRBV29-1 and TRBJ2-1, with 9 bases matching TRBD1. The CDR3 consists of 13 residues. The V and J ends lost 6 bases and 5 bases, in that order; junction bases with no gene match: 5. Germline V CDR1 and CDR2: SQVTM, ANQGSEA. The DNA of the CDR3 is TGCAGCGTCCCGGGACAGGGACACAATGAGCAGTTCTTC. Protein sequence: CSVPGQGHNEQFF.

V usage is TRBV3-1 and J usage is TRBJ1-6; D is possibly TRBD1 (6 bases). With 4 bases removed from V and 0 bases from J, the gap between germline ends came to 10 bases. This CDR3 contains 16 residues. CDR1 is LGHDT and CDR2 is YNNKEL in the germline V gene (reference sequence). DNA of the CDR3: TGTGCCAGCAGCCTTTTACAGGGCTCCTATAATTCACCCCTCCACTTT. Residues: CASSLLQGSYNSPLHF.

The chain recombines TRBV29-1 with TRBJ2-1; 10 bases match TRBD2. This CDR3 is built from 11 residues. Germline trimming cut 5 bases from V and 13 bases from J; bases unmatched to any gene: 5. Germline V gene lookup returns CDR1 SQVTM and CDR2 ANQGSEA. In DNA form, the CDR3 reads TGCAGCGTTAGTGTAGCGGGGGGACAGTTCTTC. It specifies CSVSVAGGQFF.

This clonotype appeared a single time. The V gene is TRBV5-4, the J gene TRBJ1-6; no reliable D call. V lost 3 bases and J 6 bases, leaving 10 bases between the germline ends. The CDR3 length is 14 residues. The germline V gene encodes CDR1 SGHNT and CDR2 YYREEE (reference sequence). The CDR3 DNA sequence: TGTGCCAGCAGCTCAGTCGGGCTTAATTCACCCCTCCACTTT. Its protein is CASSSVGLNSPLHF.

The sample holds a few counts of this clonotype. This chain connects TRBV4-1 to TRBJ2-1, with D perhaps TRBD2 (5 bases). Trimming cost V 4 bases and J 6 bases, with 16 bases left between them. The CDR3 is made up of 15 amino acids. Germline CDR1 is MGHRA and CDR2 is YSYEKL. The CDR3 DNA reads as TGCGCCAGCAGCCGGGGAGTAGAGCCCCCCAATGAGCAGTTCTTC. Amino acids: CASSRGVEPPNEQFF.

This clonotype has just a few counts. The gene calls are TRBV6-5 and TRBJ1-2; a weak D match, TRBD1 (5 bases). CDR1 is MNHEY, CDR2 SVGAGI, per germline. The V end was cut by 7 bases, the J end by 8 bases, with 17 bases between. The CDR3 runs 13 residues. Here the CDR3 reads CASNSAGDVGYTF. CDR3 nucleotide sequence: TGTGCCAGCAATTCCGCGGGGGATGTCGGCTACACCTTC.

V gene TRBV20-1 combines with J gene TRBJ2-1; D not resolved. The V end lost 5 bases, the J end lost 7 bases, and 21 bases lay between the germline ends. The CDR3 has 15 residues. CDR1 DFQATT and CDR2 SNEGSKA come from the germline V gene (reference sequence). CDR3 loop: CSAFQSNQRPNEQFF. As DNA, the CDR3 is TGCAGTGCTTTCCAATCTAACCAAAGGCCAAATGAGCAGTTCTTC.

CDR3 sequence: CASRDGTGTMGTEAFF. In DNA form, the CDR3 reads TGTGCCAGCAGGGACGGGACAGGGACGATGGGCACTGAAGCTTTCTTT. The chain carries TRBV6-5 and TRBJ1-1; 9 bases map to TRBD1. V was pared by 6 bases and J by 4 bases, with 12 bases of the junction left unmatched. The CDR3 sequence is 16 residues long. The V gene's germline CDR1 is MNHEY and CDR2 SVGAGI.

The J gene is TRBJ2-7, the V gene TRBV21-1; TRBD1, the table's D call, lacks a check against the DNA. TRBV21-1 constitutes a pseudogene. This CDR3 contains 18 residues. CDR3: CASTRDGGAPFLAYEQYF. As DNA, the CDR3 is TGTGCCAGCACACGGGACGGGGGGGCACCATTTTTAGCCTACGAGCAGTACTTC.

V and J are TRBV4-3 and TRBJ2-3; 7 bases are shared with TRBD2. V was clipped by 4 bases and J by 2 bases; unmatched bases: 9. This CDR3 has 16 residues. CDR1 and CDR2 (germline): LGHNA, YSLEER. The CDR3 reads CASSPISGAVTDTQYF. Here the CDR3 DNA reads TGCGCCAGCAGCCCTATAAGCGGGGCGGTCACAGATACGCAGTATTTT.

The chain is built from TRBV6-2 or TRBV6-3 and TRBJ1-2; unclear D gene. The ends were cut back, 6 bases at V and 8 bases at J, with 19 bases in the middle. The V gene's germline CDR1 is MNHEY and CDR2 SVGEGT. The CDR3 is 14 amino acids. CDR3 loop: CASSSLGLRGGYTF. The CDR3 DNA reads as TGTGCCAGCAGCTCCCTTGGCCTTCGGGGAGGCTACACCTTC.

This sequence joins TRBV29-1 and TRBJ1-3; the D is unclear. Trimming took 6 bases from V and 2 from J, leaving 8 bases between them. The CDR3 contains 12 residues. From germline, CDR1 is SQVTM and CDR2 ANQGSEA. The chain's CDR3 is CSVVYPGNTIYF. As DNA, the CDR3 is TGCAGCGTCGTATATCCTGGAAACACCATATATTTT.

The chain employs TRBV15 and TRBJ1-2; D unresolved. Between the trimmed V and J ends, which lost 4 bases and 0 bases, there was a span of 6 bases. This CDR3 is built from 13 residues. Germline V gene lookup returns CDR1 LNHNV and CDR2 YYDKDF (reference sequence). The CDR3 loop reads CATSIGPNYGYTF. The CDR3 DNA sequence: TGTGCCACCAGCATCGGTCCTAACTATGGCTACACCTTC.

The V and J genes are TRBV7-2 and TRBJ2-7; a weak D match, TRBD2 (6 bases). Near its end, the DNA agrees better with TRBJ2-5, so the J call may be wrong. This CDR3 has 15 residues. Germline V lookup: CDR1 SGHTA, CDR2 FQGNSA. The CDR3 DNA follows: TGTGCCAGCAGGATAGCGGAGGGCTTGGGGGAGACCCAGTACTTC. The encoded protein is CASRIAEGLGETQYF.

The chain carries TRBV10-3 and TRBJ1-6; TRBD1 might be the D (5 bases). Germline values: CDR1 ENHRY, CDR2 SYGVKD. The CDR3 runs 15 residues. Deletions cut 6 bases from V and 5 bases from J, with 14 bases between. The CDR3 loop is CAISERQKDNSPLHF. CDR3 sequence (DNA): TGTGCCATCAGCGAGCGACAGAAAGATAATTCACCCCTCCACTTT.

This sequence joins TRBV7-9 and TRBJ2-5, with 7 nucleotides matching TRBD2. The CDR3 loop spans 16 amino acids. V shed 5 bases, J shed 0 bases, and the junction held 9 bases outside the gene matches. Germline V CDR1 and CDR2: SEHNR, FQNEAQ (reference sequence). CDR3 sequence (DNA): TGTGCCAGCAGCAAAGCCGGGACTACCTACCAAGAGACCCAGTACTTC. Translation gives CASSKAGTTYQETQYF.

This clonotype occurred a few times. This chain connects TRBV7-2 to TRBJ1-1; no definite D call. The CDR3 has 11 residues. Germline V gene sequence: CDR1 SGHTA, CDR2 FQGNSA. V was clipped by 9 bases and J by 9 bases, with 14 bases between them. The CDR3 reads CASRSGDQAFF. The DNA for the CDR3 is TGTGCCAGTCGAAGTGGGGATCAAGCTTTCTTT.

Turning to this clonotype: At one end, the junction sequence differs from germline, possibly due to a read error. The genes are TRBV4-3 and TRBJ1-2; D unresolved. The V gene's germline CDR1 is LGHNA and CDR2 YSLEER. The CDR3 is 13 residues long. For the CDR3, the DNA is TGCGCCAGCAACCAAGATTTCCAGGATGGCTACACCTTC. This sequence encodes CASNQDFQDGYTF.

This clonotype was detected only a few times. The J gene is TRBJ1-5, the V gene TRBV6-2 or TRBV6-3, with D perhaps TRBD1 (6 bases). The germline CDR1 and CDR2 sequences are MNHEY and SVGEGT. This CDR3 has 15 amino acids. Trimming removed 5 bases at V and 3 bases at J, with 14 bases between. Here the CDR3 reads CASSDDRLPNQPQHF. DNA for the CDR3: TGTGCCAGCAGTGATGACAGGCTGCCCAATCAGCCCCAGCATTTT.

The DNA of the CDR3 is TGTGCCAGCAGCCAATCCCTCACAGGGGGCTATGGCTACACCTTC. This translates into CASSQSLTGGYGYTF. V usage is TRBV14 and J usage is TRBJ1-2, with 8 bases lining up with TRBD1. CDR1 and CDR2 from the germline V gene are SGHDN and FVKESK. The CDR3 loop spans 15 amino acids. V shed 2 bases and J 4 bases; nucleotides not matched to a gene: 6.

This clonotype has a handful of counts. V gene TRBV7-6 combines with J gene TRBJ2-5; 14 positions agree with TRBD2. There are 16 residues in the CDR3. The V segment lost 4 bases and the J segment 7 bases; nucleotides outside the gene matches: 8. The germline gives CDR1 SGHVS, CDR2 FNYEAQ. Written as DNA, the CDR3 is TGTGCCAGCAGCTCGCTGACTAGCGGGGGGGCCGGGACCCAGTACTTC. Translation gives CASSSLTSGGAGTQYF.

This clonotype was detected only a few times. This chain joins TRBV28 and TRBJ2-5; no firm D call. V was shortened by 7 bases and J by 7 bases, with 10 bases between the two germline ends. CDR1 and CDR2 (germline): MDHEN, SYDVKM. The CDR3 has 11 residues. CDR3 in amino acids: CASIKSGTQYF. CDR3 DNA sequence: TGTGCCAGCATCAAATCGGGGACCCAGTACTTC. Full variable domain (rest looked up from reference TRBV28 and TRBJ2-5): DVKVTQSSRYLVKRTGEKVFLECVQDMDHENMFWYRQDPGLGLRLIYFSYDVKMKEKGDIPEGYSVSREKKERFSLILESASTNQTSMYLCASIKSGTQYFGPGTRLLVL.

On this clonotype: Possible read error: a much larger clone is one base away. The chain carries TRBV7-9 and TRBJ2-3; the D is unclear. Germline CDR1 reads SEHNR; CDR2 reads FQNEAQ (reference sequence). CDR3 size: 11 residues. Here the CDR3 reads CSSSFQDTQYF. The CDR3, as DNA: TGTTCCAGCAGCTTTCAAGATACGCAGTATTTT.

The CDR3 bases are TGTGCCAGCAGCACTAAGGGTGGCGGGGGGCCTAAGACCCAGTACTTC. Protein product: CASSTKGGGGPKTQYF. This rearrangement joins TRBV12-3 or TRBV12-4 to TRBJ2-7; 8 bases are a match to TRBD2. The assigned J gene may be wrong: the sequence end matches TRBJ2-5 better. The length of the CDR3 is 16 residues.

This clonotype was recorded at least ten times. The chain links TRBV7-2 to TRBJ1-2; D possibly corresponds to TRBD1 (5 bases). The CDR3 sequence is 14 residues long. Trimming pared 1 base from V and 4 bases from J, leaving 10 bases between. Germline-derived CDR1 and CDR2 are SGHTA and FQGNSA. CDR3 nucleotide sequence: TGTGCCAGCAGCTTAGAGGGGACTGGCTATGGCTACACCTTC. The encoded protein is CASSLEGTGYGYTF. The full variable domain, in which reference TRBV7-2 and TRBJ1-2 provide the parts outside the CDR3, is GAGVSQSPSNKVTEKGKDVELRCDPISGHTALYWYRQSLGQGLEFLIYFQGNSAPDKSGLPSDRFSAERTGGSVSTLTIQRTQQEDSAVYLCASSLEGTGYGYTFGSGTRLTVV.

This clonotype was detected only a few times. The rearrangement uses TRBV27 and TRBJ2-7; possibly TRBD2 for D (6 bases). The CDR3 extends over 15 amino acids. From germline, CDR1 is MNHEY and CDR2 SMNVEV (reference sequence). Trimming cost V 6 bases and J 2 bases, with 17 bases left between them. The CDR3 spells CASSLRGGFTYEQYF. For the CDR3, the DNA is TGTGCCAGCAGCCTCCGGGGAGGTTTTACCTACGAGCAGTACTTC.

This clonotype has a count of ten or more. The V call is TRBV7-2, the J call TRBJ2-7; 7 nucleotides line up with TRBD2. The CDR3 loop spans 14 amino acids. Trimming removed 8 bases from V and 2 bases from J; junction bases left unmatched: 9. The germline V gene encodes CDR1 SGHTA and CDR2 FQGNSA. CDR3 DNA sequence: TGTGCCAGCCTTCCCCAGCGGGGAGCCTACGAGCAGTACTTC. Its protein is CASLPQRGAYEQYF.

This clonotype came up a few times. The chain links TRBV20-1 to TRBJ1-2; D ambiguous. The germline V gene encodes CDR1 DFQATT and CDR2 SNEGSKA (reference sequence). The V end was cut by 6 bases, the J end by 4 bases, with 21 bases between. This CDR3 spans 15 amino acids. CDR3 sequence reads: CSAPLVEARGYGYTF. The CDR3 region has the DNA TGCAGTGCGCCCCTGGTGGAGGCGCGGGGCTATGGCTACACCTTC.

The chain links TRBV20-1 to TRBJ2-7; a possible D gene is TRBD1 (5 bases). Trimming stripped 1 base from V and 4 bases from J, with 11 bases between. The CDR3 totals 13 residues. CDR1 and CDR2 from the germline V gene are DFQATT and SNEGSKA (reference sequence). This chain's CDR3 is CSARGGRAYEQYF. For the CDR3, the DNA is TGCAGTGCTAGAGGGGGCCGCGCTTACGAGCAGTACTTC.

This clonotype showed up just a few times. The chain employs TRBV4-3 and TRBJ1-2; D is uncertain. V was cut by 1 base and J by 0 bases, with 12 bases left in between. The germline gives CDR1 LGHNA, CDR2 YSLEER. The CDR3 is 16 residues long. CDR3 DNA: TGCGCCAGCAGCCAAGTAGCCGGATCCCCTAACTATGGCTACACCTTC. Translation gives CASSQVAGSPNYGYTF.